This T cell receptor beta chain was identified in a study of beta chain features in type 1 diabetes. Points from the study as a whole: Among patients, naive, central memory and Treg TCRB repertoires appeared more similar than among healthy donors.

Only one heparinised blood draw was taken per donor, and its volume averaged roughly 0.12 L. This CDR3 contains 14 residues. Per the germline V gene, CDR1 is SGHTA and CDR2 is FQGTGA. V trimming: 5 bases; J trimming: 9 bases; junction bases outside the gene matches: 9. Points on this clone: Its specificity is unknown.

Investigators reverse transcribed all isolated RNA, so they sequenced expressed TCRB transcripts. Method: immunoSEQ multiplex PCR; TCRdb's copy keeps in-frame clones and lacks some. The sample has hundreds of thousands of clones, around an eighth seen once. The V call is TRBV7-3, the J call TRBJ1-1; the match to TRBD1 covers 10 bases. Source material: naive CD4+ T cells from blood. The TCR was taken from a man aged 18 to 30 in good health. The CDR3 sequence is CASSVTGTGEKAFF. DNA for the CDR3: TGTGCCAGCAGCGTCACCGGGACAGGGGAGAAAGCTTTCTTT.